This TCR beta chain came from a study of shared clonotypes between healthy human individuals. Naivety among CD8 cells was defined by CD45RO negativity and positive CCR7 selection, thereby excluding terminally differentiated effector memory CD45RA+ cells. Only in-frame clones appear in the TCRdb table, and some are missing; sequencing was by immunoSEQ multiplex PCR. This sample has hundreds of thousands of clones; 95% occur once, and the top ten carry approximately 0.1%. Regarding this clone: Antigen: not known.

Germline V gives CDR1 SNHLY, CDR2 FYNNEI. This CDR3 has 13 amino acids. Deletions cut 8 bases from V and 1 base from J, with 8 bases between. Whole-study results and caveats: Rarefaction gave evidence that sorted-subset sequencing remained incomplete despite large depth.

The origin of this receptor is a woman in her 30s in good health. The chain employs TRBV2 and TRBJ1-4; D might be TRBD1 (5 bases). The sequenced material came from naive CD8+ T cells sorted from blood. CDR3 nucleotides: TGTGCCAGCCAGGGCCGAACTAATGAAAAACTGTTTTTT. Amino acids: CASQGRTNEKLFF.